This TCR beta chain was sequenced during a study of cytomegalovirus exposure and HLA in healthy donors. 60 Vbeta and 13 Jbeta primers were used in PCR. Profiling relied on immunoSEQ multiplex PCR, and the TCRdb table lists in-frame clones only, not all of them. Among around 130,000 clones listed, more than 60% were seen once. This clone was seen a single time. Germline V gives CDR1 LGHNA, CDR2 YNFKEQ. V shed 4 bases and J 0 bases; nucleotides not matched to a gene: 7. The CDR3 contains 16 residues. This clonotype was sampled from a woman aged 40 to 55 in good health and CMV-seropositive. This chain links TRBV4-2 with TRBJ2-3; TRBD2 agrees at 7 bases. Sequencing was done on a sample of PBMCs. In nucleotides, the CDR3 is TGTGCCAGCAGCCTCTGGAGGACTAGTAGCACAGATACGCAGTATTTT. Translating gives CASSLWRTSSTDTQYF.